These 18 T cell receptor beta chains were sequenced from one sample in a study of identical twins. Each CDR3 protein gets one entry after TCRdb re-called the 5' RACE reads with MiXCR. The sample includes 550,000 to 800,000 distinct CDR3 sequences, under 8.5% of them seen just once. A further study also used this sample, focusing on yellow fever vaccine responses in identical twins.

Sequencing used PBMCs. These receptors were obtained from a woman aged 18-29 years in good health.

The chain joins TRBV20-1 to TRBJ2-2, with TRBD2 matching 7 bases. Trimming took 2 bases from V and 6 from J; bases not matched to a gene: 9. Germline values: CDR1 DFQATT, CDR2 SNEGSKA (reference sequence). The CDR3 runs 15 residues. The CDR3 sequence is CSARWASGVAGELFF. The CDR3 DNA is TGCAGTGCTAGATGGGCTAGCGGAGTCGCCGGGGAGCTGTTTTTT.

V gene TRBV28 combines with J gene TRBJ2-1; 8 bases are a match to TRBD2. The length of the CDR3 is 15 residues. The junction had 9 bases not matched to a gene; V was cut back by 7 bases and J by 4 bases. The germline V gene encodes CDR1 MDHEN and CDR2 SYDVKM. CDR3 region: CASTKSGSGYNEQFF. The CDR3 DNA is TGTGCCAGCACCAAAAGCGGGAGTGGATACAATGAGCAGTTCTTC.

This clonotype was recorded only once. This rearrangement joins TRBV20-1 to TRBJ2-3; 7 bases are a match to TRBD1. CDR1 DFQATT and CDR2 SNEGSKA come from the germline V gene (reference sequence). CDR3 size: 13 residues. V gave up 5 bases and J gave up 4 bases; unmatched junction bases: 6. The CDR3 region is CSAAPGGADTQYF. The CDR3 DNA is TGCAGTGCTGCCCCAGGGGGAGCAGATACGCAGTATTTT.

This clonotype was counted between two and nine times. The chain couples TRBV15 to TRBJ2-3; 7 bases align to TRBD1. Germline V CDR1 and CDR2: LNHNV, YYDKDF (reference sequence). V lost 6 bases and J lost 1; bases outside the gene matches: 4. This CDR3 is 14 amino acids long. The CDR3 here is CATSGQVGTDTQYF. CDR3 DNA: TGTGCCACCAGTGGACAGGTCGGCACAGATACGCAGTATTTT.

CDR3 bases: TGCAGTGCTAGAGATCGGGACCCCTACGAGCAGTACTTC. Protein product: CSARDRDPYEQYF. This chain uses TRBV20-1 with TRBJ2-7; D may match TRBD1 or TRBD2 (5 bases each). Germline CDR1 and CDR2: DFQATT and SNEGSKA (reference sequence). Trimming cost V 0 bases and J 2 bases, with 8 bases left between them. The length of the CDR3 is 13 residues.

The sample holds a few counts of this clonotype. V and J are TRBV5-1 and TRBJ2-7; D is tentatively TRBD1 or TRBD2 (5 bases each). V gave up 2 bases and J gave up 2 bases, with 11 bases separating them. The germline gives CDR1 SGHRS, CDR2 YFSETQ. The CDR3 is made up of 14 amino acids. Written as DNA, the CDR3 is TGCGCCAGCAGCTTCGGGACGCCGACCTACGAGCAGTACTTC. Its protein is CASSFGTPTYEQYF.

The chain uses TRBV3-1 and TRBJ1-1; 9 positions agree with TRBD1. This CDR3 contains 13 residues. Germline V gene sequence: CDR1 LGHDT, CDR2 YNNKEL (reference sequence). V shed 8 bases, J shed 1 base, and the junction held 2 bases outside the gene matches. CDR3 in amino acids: CASGDRANTEAFF. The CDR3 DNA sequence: TGTGCCAGCGGGGACAGGGCGAACACTGAAGCTTTCTTT.

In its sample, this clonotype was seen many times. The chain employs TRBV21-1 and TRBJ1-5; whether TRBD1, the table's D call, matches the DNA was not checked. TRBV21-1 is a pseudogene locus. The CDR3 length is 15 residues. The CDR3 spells CASSKGGHLNQPQHF. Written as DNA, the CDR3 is TGTGCCAGCAGCAAAGGGGGACACCTTAATCAGCCCCAGCATTTT.

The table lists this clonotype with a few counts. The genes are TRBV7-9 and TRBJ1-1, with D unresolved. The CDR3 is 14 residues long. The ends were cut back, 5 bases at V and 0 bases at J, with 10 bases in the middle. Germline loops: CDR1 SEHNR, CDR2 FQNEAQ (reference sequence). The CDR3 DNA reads TGTGCCAGCAGCGCCCGTCACCTGAACACTGAAGCTTTCTTT. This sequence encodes CASSARHLNTEAFF. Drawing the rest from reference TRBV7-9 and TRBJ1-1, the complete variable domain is DTGVSQNPRHKITKRGQNVTFRCDPISEHNRLYWYRQTLGQGPEFLTYFQNEAQLEKSRLLSDRFSAERPKGSFSTLEIQRTEQGDSAMYLCASSARHLNTEAFFGQGTRLTVV.

As DNA, the CDR3 is TGTGCCAGCATCGGAGAAGCTAACTATGGCTACACCTTC. It codes for CASIGEANYGYTF. The J gene is TRBJ1-2, the V gene TRBV2; no clear D. Germline V CDR1 and CDR2: SNHLY, FYNNEI. V was pared by 7 bases and J by 0 bases, with 9 bases between. The CDR3 runs to 13 residues.

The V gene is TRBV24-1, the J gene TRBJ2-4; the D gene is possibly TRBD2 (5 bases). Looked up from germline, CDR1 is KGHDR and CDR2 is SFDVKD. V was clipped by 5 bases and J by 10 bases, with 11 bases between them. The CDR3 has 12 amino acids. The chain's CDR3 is CATSGGEGIQYF. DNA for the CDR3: TGTGCCACCAGTGGGGGAGAGGGAATTCAGTACTTC.

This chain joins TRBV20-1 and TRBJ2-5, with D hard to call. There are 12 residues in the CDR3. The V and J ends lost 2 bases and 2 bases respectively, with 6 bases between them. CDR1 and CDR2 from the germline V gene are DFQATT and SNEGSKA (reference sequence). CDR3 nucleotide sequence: TGCAGTGCTAGATACCAACAAGAGACCCAGTACTTC. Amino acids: CSARYQQETQYF.

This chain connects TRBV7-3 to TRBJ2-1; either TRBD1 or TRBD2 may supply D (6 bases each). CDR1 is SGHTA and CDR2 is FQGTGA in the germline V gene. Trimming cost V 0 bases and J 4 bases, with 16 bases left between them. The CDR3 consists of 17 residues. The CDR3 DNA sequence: TGTGCCAGCAGCTTAACGAAGGAATGGAGGGGGTACAATGAGCAGTTCTTC. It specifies CASSLTKEWRGYNEQFF.

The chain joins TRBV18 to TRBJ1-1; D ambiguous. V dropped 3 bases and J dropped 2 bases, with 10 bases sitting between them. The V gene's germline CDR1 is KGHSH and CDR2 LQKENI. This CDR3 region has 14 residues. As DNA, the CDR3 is TGTGCCAGCTCACCTGTAGGAGCAAACACTGAAGCTTTCTTT. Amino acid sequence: CASSPVGANTEAFF.

CDR3 in amino acids: CASSYELAGSNEQFF. In DNA, the CDR3 is TGTGCCAGCAGTTACGAACTAGCGGGAAGCAATGAGCAGTTCTTC. The chain uses TRBV6-5 and TRBJ2-1; 10 nucleotides match TRBD2. V shed 2 bases, J shed 6 bases, and the junction held 4 bases outside the gene matches. CDR3 length: 15 residues. CDR1 and CDR2 from the germline V gene are MNHEY and SVGAGI.

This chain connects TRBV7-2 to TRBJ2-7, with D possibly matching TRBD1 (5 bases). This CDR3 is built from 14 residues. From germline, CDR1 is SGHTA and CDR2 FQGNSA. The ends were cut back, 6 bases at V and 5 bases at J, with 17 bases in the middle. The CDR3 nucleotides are TGTGCCAGCAGTCCTGGCCTCCTACAGGACGAGCAGTACTTC. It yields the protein CASSPGLLQDEQYF. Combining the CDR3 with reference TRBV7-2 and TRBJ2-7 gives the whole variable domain GAGVSQSPSNKVTEKGKDVELRCDPISGHTALYWYRQSLGQGLEFLIYFQGNSAPDKSGLPSDRFSAERTGGSVSTLTIQRTQQEDSAVYLCASSPGLLQDEQYFGPGTRLTVT.

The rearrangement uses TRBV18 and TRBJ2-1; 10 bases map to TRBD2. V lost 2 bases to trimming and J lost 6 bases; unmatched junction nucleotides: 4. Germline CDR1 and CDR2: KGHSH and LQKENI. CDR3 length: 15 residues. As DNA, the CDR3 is TGTGCCAGCTCACCAATGGCTAGCGGGGGCAATGAGCAGTTCTTC. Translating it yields CASSPMASGGNEQFF.

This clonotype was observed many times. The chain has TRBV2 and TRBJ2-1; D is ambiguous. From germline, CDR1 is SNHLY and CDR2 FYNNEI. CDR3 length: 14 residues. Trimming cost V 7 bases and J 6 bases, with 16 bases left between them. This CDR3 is CASIDSPASNEQFF. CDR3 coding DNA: TGTGCCAGCATTGACTCCCCGGCCTCCAATGAGCAGTTCTTC.